What follows are 4 T cell receptor beta chains derived from one specimen sequenced in a study of T cells in localized non-small cell lung cancer. The method was immunoSEQ multiplex PCR; TCRdb's version includes in-frame clones alone and lacks a portion of them. The sample holds 14,000 to 15,000 clones, approximately 89% seen once. This specimen was peripheral blood, taken before any cancer treatment. The receptors were sampled from a female donor of 60 years or more with stage I squamous cell lung carcinoma.

In nucleotides, the CDR3 is TGCGCCAGCAGCCCTTCTGGGGCAGGGGTCACTGAAGCTTTCTTT. Protein: CASSPSGAGVTEAFF. The chain has TRBV5-1 and TRBJ1-1; D is perhaps TRBD1 (6 bases). CDR3 length: 15 amino acids. The V gene lost 4 bases and the J gene lost 4 bases, with 17 bases spanning the gap. Germline CDR1 is SGHRS and CDR2 is YFSETQ.

CDR3 bases: TGTGCCTGGAGTGTTACAGGGGATAATTCACCCCTCCACTTT. Its protein product is CAWSVTGDNSPLHF. This chain links TRBV30 with TRBJ1-6, with 7 bases aligning to TRBD1. CDR1 GTSNPN and CDR2 SVGIG come from the germline V gene (reference sequence). The CDR3 contains 14 residues. J lost 5 bases, V lost 0 bases, and 1 base had no gene match.

J is TRBJ1-2 and V is TRBV10-3, with TRBD1 matching over 8 bases. Trimming removed 6 bases from V and 3 bases from J; junction bases left unmatched: 6. This CDR3 comprises 14 residues. The germline V gene has CDR1 ENHRY and CDR2 SYGVKD. The CDR3 spells CAISSPGGDYGYTF. In DNA, the CDR3 is TGTGCCATCAGCTCCCCAGGGGGCGACTATGGCTACACCTTC.

V is TRBV19 and J is TRBJ2-3, with D possibly TRBD1 on 5 matching bases. Trimming removed 5 bases from V and 0 bases from J, with 18 bases in between. Germline V gene data show CDR1 as LNHDA and CDR2 as SQIVND (reference sequence). The length of the CDR3 is 17 residues. This CDR3 is CASSFDSGLRSTDTQYF. As DNA, the CDR3 is TGTGCCAGTAGTTTCGACAGTGGATTAAGGAGCACAGATACGCAGTATTTT.